This TCR beta chain was sequenced in a study of blood T cell repertoires in COVID-19. Study-level background: COVID-19 samples collected from the United States, Italy and Spain covered acute and convalescent phases. The analysed material was cDNA or gDNA that came from T cells, B-cell-depleted T cells, or PBMCs.

CDR1 MGHDK and CDR2 SYGVNS come from the germline V gene. The CDR3 is made up of 15 amino acids. With V trimmed by 6 bases and J by 0 bases, 4 bases remained unmatched. Original processing methods: Estimated nucleated cell counts came from reference gene primer amplification. Sequencing was performed with immunoSEQ multiplex PCR; in TCRdb, only in-frame clones are kept and a portion is missing. V and J calls and clone size are as listed in that table; D and trimming were resolved from the DNA. The sample consists of 90,000 to 150,000 clones, approximately 85% of them appearing once. The chain employs TRBV25-1 and TRBJ1-5; 8 positions match TRBD1. Sequencing was performed on peripheral blood. The TCR sequence derives from a man older than 75 with acute or convalescent COVID-19. The CDR3 bases are TGTGCCAGCAGCGTCGGGACAGGTAGCAATCAGCCCCAGCATTTT. Protein: CASSVGTGSNQPQHF. Full variable domain (outside the CDR3, taken from reference TRBV25-1 and TRBJ1-5): EADIYQTPRYLVIGTGKKITLECSQTMGHDKMYWYQQDPGMELHLIHYSYGVNSTEKGDLSSESTVSRIRTEHFPLTLESARPSHTSQYLCASSVGTGSNQPQHFGDGTRLSIL.